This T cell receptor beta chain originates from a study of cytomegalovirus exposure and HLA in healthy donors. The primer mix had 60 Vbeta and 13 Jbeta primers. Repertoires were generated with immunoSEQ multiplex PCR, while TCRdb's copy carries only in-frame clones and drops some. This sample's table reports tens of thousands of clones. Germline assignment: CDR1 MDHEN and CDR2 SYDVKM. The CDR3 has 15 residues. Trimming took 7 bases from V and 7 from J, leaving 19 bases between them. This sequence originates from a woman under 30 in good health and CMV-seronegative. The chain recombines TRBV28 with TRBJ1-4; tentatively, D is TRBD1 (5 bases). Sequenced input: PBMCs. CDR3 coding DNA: TGTGCCAGCACGGCGGCAGTTGGGGGGGGTGAAAAACTGTTTTTT. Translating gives CASTAAVGGGEKLFF.